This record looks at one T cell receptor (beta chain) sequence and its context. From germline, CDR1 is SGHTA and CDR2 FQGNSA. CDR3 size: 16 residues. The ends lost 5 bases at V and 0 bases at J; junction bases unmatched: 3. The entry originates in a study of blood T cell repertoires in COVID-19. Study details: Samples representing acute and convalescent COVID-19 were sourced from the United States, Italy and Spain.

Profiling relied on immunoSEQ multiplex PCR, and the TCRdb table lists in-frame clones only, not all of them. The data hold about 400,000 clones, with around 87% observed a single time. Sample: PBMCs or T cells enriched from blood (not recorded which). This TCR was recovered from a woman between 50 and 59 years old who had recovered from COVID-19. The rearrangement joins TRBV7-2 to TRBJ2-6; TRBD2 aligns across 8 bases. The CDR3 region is CASSRGGSSGANVLTF. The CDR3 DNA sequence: TGTGCCAGCAGCCGGGGGGGAAGCTCTGGGGCCAACGTCCTGACTTTC.